The next 15 T cell receptor beta chains were all read from a single sample in a study of blood T cell repertoires in COVID-19. Sequencing was performed with immunoSEQ multiplex PCR; in TCRdb, only in-frame clones are kept and a portion is missing. The data hold roughly 260,000 clones, with 90% observed a single time. The source material was peripheral blood. These receptors originate from a woman aged 40-49 years with acute or convalescent COVID-19.

This clone appeared once. The rearrangement links TRBV6-5 to TRBJ1-1; D ambiguous. The CDR3 has 15 amino acids. Trimming cost V 0 bases and J 4 bases, with 12 bases left between them. Germline loops: CDR1 MNHEY, CDR2 SVGAGI. The DNA for the CDR3 is TGTGCCAGCAGTTACTCGAGCCGGCTAGTCACTGAAGCTTTCTTT. It encodes CASSYSSRLVTEAFF.

CDR3 nucleotides: TGTGCCAGCAGCCCAATCCCGGGACAGGGGGCAACCGGGGAGCTGTTTTTT. Its protein product is CASSPIPGQGATGELFF. The rearrangement joins TRBV7-7 to TRBJ2-2; TRBD1 aligns across 12 bases. The V segment lost 5 bases and the J segment 5 bases; nucleotides outside the gene matches: 9. The CDR3 loop spans 17 amino acids. The V gene's germline CDR1 is SSHAT and CDR2 FNYEAQ (reference sequence).

The chain combines TRBV5-1 with TRBJ1-5; D gene ambiguous. The CDR3 is 15 residues long. Germline V gene data show CDR1 as SGHRS and CDR2 as YFSETQ. With 4 bases removed from V and 2 bases from J, the gap between germline ends came to 13 bases. CDR3 loop: CASSLGDTGNQPQHF. DNA for the CDR3: TGCGCCAGCAGCCTGGGCGACACAGGCAATCAGCCCCAGCATTTT. Using reference TRBV5-1 and TRBJ1-5 for the parts outside the CDR3, the full variable domain is KAGVTQTPRYLIKTRGQQVTLSCSPISGHRSVSWYQQTPGQGLQFLFEYFSETQRNKGNFPGRFSGRQFSNSRSEMNVSTLELGDSALYLCASSLGDTGNQPQHFGDGTRLSIL.

Remarks on this clone: Mismatch with germline at one junction end may stem from a read error. V gene TRBV5-1 combines with J gene TRBJ1-1; no definite D call. CDR1 and CDR2 (germline): SGHRS, YFSETQ. The CDR3 is 13 amino acids. DNA of the CDR3: TGCGCCACCAGCCGGGGTTGGGGCACTGAAGCTTTCTTT. The encoded protein is CATSRGWGTEAFF. The full variable domain, its missing parts supplied by reference TRBV5-1 and TRBJ1-1, is KAGVTQTPRYLIKTRGQQVTLSCSPISGHRSVSWYQQTPGQGLQFLFEYFSETQRNKGNFPGRFSGRQFSNSRSEMNVSTLELGDSALYLCATSRGWGTEAFFGQGTRLTVV.

This chain joins TRBV3-1 (or the pseudogene TRBV3-2) and TRBJ2-5; 15 nucleotides match TRBD2. In germline, CDR1 is LGHDT, CDR2 YNNKEL (reference sequence). The CDR3 is 19 residues long. With V trimmed by 1 base and J by 0 bases, 6 bases remained unmatched. The CDR3 DNA reads TGTGCCAGCAGCCAAGTTGGGACTAGCGGGGGGACGTACCAAGAGACCCAGTACTTC. Translated, it gives CASSQVGTSGGTYQETQYF.

This chain links TRBV6-5 with TRBJ1-5, with D uncertain. Germline loops: CDR1 MNHEY, CDR2 SVGAGI. V was clipped by 7 bases and J by 7 bases, with 20 bases between them. The CDR3 extends over 15 amino acids. The CDR3 sequence is CASTYGRRDSQPQHF. As DNA, the CDR3 is TGTGCCAGCACGTATGGGAGGAGGGATTCGCAGCCCCAGCATTTT.

This chain connects TRBV18 to TRBJ1-2; weak D call: TRBD1 (5 bases). The germline gives CDR1 KGHSH, CDR2 LQKENI. This CDR3 is built from 14 residues. Trimming shortened V by 3 bases and J by 4 bases, and 12 bases separated the two germline ends. The CDR3, as DNA: TGTGCCAGCTCACCCCAGGGCGGGGGCTATGGCTACACCTTC. Amino acids: CASSPQGGGYGYTF.

This chain connects TRBV4-2 to TRBJ2-5, with D maybe TRBD2 (6 bases). V dropped 0 bases and J dropped 2 bases, with 25 bases sitting between them. Germline values: CDR1 LGHNA, CDR2 YNFKEQ. This CDR3 has 20 residues. The CDR3 reads CASSQEGALLGLPTQETQYF. DNA of the CDR3: TGTGCCAGCAGCCAAGAAGGGGCCTTGTTAGGACTACCGACGCAAGAGACCCAGTACTTC.

The chain links TRBV5-5 to TRBJ1-1, with D tentatively TRBD1 (6 bases). This CDR3 spans 14 amino acids. Germline V gene sequence: CDR1 SGHKS, CDR2 YYEKEE (reference sequence). V shed 4 bases and J shed 12 bases, with 22 bases lying between them. The CDR3 DNA is TGTGCCAGCAGCCTAAAGCCTACAGGGTCTCGAACTTTCTTT. Translating gives CASSLKPTGSRTFF.

The chain couples TRBV6-5 to TRBJ1-4; D is possibly TRBD1 (5 bases). Germline CDR1 is MNHEY and CDR2 is SVGAGI. The CDR3 consists of 13 residues. V lost 4 bases and J 5 bases, leaving 8 bases between the germline ends. This CDR3 reads CASSSRQNEKLFF. DNA for the CDR3: TGTGCCAGCAGTTCCCGACAGAATGAAAAACTGTTTTTT.

This chain joins TRBV11-2 and TRBJ1-1, with D unclear. Germline V lookup: CDR1 SGHAT, CDR2 FQNNGV. The CDR3 is 14 amino acids. V was pared by 6 bases and J by 1 base, with 12 bases between. CDR3 amino acids: CASRTPGRNTEAFF. The CDR3, as DNA: TGTGCCAGCAGAACACCCGGGAGGAACACTGAAGCTTTCTTT.

The V and J genes are TRBV3-1 (or the pseudogene TRBV3-2) and TRBJ1-1; D unresolved. V shed 7 bases and J shed 2 bases, with 17 bases lying between them. Germline loops: CDR1 LGHDT, CDR2 YNNKEL (reference sequence). The CDR3 runs 15 residues. This CDR3 reads CASTTNLDGNTEAFF. In DNA form, the CDR3 reads TGTGCCAGCACCACGAACCTAGACGGTAACACTGAAGCTTTCTTT.

This clone has just one count. CDR3 sequence: CASSYPPEGTYEQYV. CDR3 bases: TGTGCCAGCAGTTACCCCCCGGAGGGGACGTACGAGCAGTACGTC. This chain uses TRBV6-2 or TRBV6-3 with TRBJ2-7; maybe TRBD2 (6 bases). The germline V gene encodes CDR1 MNHEY and CDR2 SVGEGT. This CDR3 spans 15 amino acids. V lost 2 bases to trimming and J lost 4 bases, with 15 bases between them.

The genes are TRBV6-5 and TRBJ1-1, with a possible D match to TRBD1 (5 bases). This CDR3 is 13 amino acids long. Germline CDR1 and CDR2: MNHEY and SVGAGI. V lost 7 bases and J 3 bases, leaving 12 bases between the germline ends. CDR3 region: CASTRRGDTEAFF. The CDR3 DNA sequence: TGTGCCAGCACACGGAGGGGCGACACTGAAGCTTTCTTT.

Only a few counts were recorded for this clone. V gene TRBV6-6 combines with J gene TRBJ1-6, with D perhaps TRBD1 (5 bases). V lost 10 bases and J 14 bases, leaving 18 bases between the germline ends. The CDR3 consists of 12 residues. Germline lookup yields CDR1 MNHNY and CDR2 SVGAGI (reference sequence). The DNA of the CDR3 is TGTGCCATCGCAGGGCGCCCTATGGCCCTCCACTTT. Protein sequence: CAIAGRPMALHF.